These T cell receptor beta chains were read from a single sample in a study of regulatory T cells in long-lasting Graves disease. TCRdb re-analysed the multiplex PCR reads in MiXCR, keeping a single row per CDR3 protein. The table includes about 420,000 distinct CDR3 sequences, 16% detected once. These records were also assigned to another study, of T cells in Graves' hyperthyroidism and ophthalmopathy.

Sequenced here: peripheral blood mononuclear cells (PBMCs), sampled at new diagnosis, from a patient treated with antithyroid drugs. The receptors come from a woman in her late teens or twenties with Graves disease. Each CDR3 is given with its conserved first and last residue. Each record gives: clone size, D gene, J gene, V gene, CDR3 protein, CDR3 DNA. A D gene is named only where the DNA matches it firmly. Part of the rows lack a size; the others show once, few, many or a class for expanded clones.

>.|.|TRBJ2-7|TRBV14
CASSQELGRVYEQYF
TGTGCCAGCAGCCAAGAATTGGGTAGGGTCTACGAGCAGTACTTC
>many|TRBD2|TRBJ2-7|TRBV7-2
CASSPRLAGEQYF
TGTGCCAGCAGCCCCCGACTAGCGGGGGAGCAGTACTTC
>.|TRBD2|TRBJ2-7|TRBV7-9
CAEQGSGSYEQYF
TGTGCCGAACAAGGTAGCGGGAGCTACGAGCAGTACTTC
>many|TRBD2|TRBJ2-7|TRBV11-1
CASSYSGRNYEQYF
TGTGCCAGCAGCTATAGCGGGAGAAACTACGAGCAGTACTTC
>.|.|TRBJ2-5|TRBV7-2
CASSLVDSRETQYF
TGTGCCAGCAGCTTAGTGGACAGCAGAGAGACCCAGTACTTC
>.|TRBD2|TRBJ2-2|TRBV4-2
CVSSQSGLAANTGELFF
TGTGTCAGCAGCCAGTCGGGACTAGCGGCGAACACCGGGGAGCTGTTTTTT
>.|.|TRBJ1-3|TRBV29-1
CSVSGQVGNTIYF
TGCAGCGTCTCCGGACAAGTTGGAAACACCATATATTTT
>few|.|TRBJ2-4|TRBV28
CASSFRGLSGKPKNIQYF
TGTGCCAGCAGTTTCCGGGGGTTATCAGGGAAGCCCAAAAACATTCAGTACTTC
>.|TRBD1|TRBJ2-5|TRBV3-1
CASSQGTGVETQYF
TGTGCCAGCAGCCAAGGGACAGGGGTAGAGACCCAGTACTTC
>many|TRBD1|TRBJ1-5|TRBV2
CASNPGQGIQPQHF
TGTGCCAGCAACCCGGGACAGGGTATCCAGCCCCAGCATTTT
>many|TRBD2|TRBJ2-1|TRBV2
CASRTSGREEQFF
TGTGCCAGCAGGACTAGCGGGAGAGAAGAGCAGTTCTTC
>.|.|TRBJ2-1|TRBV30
CAWRGHNKQFF
TGTGCCTGGAGAGGGCACAATAAGCAGTTCTTC
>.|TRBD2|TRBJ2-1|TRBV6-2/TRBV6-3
CASNLAGASYNEQFF
TGTGCCAGCAATTTAGCGGGAGCGTCTTACAATGAGCAGTTCTTC
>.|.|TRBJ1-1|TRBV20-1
CSARGGPNTEAFF
TGCAGTGCTAGAGGCGGCCCGAACACTGAAGCTTTCTTT
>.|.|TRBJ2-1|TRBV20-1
CSASPHNEQFF
TGCAGTGCTAGTCCCCACAATGAGCAGTTCTTC
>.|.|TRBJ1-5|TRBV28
CASSLGQGWGQPQHF
TGTGCCAGCAGTTTAGGGCAGGGTTGGGGGCAGCCCCAGCATTTT
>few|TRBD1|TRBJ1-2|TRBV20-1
CSARRTGSNYGYTF
TGCAGTGCCCGTCGGACAGGGAGTAACTATGGCTACACCTTC
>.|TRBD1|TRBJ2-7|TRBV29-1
CSVDPAGQGPYEQYF
TGCAGCGTTGATCCTGCGGGACAGGGTCCCTACGAGCAGTACTTC
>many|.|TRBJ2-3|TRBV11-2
CASALARQGGTDTQYF
TGTGCCAGCGCATTAGCGAGACAAGGGGGCACAGATACGCAGTATTTT
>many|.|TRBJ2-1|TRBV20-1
CSARLGQVGYNEQFF
TGCAGTGCTAGGTTGGGGCAGGTGGGCTACAATGAGCAGTTCTTC
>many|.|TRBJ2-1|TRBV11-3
CASSSIAGHLGEQFF
TGTGCCAGCAGCTCCATAGCTGGACACCTAGGTGAGCAGTTCTTC
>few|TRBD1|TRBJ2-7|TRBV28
CASSLTGTGAVYVQYF
TGTGCCAGCAGTCTCACCGGGACAGGGGCCGTCTACGTGCAGTACTTC
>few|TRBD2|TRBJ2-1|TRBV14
CASSQLPGGPYGEQFF
TGTGCCAGCAGCCAACTCCCGGGAGGGCCGTACGGGGAGCAGTTCTTC
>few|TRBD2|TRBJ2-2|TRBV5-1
CATSGTSGTGAGELFF
TGCGCCACCTCAGGGACTAGCGGGACGGGCGCCGGGGAGCTGTTTTTT
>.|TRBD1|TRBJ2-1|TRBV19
CASSSSTGGAGNEQFF
TGTGCCAGTAGCAGTTCTACAGGGGGCGCGGGGAATGAGCAGTTCTTC
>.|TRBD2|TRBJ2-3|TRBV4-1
CASSPGLATRTDTQYF
TGCGCCAGCAGTCCGGGACTAGCGACCCGCACAGATACGCAGTATTTT
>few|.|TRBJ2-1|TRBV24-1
CATRPQRPSYNEQFF
TGTGCCACCAGGCCCCAGCGACCATCCTACAATGAGCAGTTCTTC
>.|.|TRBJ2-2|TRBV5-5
CASSPYRENTGELFF
TGTGCCAGCAGCCCCTATCGGGAGAACACCGGGGAGCTGTTTTTT
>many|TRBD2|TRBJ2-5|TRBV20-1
CSAREHLAEAHRETQYF
TGCAGTGCTAGAGAACACCTAGCGGAAGCCCACCGGGAGACCCAGTACTTC
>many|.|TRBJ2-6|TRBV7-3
CASSLQPGSSGANVLTF
TGTGCCAGCAGCTTACAACCGGGGAGCTCTGGGGCCAACGTCCTGACTTTC
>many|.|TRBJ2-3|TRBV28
CASTKPSTDTQYF
TGTGCCAGCACCAAACCAAGCACAGATACGCAGTATTTT
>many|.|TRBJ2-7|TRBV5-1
CASSLNTDTYEQYF
TGCGCCAGCAGCTTGAATACAGATACCTACGAGCAGTACTTC
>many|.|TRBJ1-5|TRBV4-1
CASSQDRGISNQPQHF
TGCGCCAGCAGCCAAGATCGGGGTATAAGCAATCAGCCCCAGCATTTT
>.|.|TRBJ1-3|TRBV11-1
CASSLQDTTSGNTIYF
TGTGCCAGCAGCTTACAGGACACGACCTCTGGAAACACCATATATTTT
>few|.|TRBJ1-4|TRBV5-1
CASSPSEVEKLFF
TGCGCCAGCAGCCCCTCGGAGGTCGAAAAACTGTTTTTT
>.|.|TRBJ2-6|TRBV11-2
CVSSATGGANVLTF
TGTGTCAGCAGCGCCACAGGAGGGGCCAACGTCCTGACTTTC
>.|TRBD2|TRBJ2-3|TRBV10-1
CASSDELAETQYF
TGCGCCAGCAGTGATGAACTAGCGGAGACGCAGTATTTT
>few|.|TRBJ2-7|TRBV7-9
CASTPGRLDSYEQYF
TGTGCCAGCACCCCGGGACGGTTGGATTCCTACGAGCAGTACTTC
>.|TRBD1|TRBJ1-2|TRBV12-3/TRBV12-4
CASSSGQGGPSNYGYTF
TGTGCCAGCAGTTCGGGACAGGGGGGGCCCTCCAACTATGGCTACACCTTC